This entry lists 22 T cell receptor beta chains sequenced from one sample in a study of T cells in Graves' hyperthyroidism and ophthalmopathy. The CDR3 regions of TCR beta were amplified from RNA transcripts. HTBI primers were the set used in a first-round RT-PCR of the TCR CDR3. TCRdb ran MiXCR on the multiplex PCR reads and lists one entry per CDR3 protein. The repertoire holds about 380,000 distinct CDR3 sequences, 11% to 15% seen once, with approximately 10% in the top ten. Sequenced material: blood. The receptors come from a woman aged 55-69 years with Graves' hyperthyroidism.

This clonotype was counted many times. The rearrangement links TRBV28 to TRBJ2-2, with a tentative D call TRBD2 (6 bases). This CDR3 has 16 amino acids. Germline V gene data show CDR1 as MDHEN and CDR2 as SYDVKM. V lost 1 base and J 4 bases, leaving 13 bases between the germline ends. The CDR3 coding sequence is TGTGCCAGCAGTTTATTTCGCGTGGGGGGCACCGGGGAGCTGTTTTTT. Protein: CASSLFRVGGTGELFF.

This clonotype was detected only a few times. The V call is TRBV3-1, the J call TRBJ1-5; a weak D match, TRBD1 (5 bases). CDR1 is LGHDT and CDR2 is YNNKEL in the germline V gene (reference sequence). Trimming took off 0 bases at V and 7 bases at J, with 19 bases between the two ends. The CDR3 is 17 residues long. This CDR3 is CASSQDRQGGLLQPQHF. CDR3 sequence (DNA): TGTGCCAGCAGCCAAGATAGGCAGGGCGGTCTTTTGCAGCCCCAGCATTTT.

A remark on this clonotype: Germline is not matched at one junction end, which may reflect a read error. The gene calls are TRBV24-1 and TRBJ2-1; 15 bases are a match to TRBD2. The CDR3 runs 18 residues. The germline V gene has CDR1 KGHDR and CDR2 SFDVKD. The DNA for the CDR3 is TGTGCCACCAGTGGGACTAGCGGGAGGGCTGACTCCTACAGTGAGCAGTTCTTC. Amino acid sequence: CATSGTSGRADSYSEQFF.

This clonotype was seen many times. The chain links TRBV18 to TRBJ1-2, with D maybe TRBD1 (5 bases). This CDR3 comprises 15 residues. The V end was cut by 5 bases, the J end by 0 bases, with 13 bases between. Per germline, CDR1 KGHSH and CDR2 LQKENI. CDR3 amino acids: CASSSGPMANYGYTF. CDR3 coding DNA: TGTGCCAGCTCATCGGGACCCATGGCTAACTATGGCTACACCTTC.

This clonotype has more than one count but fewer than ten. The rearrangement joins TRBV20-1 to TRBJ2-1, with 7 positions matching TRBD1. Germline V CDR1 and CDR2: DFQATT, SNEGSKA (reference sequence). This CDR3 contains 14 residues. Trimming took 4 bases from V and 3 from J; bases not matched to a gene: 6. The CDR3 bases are TGCAGTGCTAAGTTAACAGGGGACTACAATGAGCAGTTCTTC. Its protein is CSAKLTGDYNEQFF.

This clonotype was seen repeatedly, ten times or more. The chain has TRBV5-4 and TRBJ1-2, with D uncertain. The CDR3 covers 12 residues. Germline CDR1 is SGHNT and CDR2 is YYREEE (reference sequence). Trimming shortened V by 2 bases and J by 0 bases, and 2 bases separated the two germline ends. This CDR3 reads CASSFTNYGYTF. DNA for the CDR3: TGTGCCAGCAGCTTCACTAACTATGGCTACACCTTC. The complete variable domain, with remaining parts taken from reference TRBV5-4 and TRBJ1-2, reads ETGVTQSPTHLIKTRGQQVTLRCSSQSGHNTVSWYQQALGQGPQFIFQYYREEENGRGNFPPRFSGLQFPNYSSELNVNALELDDSALYLCASSFTNYGYTFGSGTRLTVV.

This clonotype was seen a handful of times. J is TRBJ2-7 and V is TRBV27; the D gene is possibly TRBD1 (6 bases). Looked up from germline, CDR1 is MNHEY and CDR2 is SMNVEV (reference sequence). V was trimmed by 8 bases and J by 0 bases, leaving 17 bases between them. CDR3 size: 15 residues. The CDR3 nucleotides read TGTGCCAGCCAGCCCAGGGGTTGGAGCTCCTACGAGCAGTACTTC. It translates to CASQPRGWSSYEQYF.

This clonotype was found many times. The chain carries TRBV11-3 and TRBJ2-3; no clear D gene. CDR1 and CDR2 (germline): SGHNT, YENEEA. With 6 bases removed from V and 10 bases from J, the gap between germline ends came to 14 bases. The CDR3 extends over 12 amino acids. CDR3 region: CASRNTHLSQYF. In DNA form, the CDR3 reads TGTGCCAGCAGAAATACCCATTTGTCGCAGTATTTT.

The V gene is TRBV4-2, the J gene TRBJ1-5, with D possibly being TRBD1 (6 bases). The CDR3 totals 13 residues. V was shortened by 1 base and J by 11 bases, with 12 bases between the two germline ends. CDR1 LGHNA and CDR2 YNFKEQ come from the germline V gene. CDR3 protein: CASSQVREGAQHF. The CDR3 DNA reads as TGTGCCAGCAGCCAAGTAAGGGAGGGGGCCCAGCATTTT.

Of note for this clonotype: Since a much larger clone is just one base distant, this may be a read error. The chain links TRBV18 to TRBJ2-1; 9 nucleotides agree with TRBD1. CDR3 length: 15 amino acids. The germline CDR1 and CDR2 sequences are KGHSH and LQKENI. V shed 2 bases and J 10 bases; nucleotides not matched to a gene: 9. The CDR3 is CASSPTGQGFGEQFF. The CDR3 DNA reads TGTGCCAGCTCACCAACGGGACAGGGCTTCGGCGAGCAGTTCTTC.

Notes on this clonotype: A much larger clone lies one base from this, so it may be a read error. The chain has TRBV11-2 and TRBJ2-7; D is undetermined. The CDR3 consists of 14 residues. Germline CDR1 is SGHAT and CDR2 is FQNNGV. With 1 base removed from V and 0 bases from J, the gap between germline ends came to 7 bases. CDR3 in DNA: TGTGCCAGCAGCTTAGGGGCAGTCTCCTACGAGCAGTACTTC. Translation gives CASSLGAVSYEQYF. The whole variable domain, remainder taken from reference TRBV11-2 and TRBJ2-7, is EAGVAQSPRYKIIEKRQSVAFWCNPISGHATLYWYQQILGQGPKLLIQFQNNGVVDDSQLPKDRFSAERLKGVDSTLKIQPAKLEDSAVYLCASSLGAVSYEQYFGPGTRLTVT.

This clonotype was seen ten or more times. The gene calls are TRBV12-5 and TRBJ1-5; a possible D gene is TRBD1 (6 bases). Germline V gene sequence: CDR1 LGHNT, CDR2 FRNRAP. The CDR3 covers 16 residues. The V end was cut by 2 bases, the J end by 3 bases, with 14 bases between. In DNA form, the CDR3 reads TGTGCTAGTGGTTTGAGGTCGGGGGACACCAATCAGCCCCAGCATTTT. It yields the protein CASGLRSGDTNQPQHF. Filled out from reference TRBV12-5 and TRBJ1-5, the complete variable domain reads DARVTQTPRHKVTEMGQEVTMRCQPILGHNTVFWYRQTMMQGLELLAYFRNRAPLDDSGMPKDRFSAEMPDATLATLKIQPSEPRDSAVYFCASGLRSGDTNQPQHFGDGTRLSIL.

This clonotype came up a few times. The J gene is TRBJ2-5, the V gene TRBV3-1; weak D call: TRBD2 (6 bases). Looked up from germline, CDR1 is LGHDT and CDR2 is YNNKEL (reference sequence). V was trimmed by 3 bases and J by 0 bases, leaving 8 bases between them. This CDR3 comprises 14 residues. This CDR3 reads CASSQQRDQETQYF. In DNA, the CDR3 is TGTGCCAGCAGCCAGCAGCGGGACCAAGAGACCCAGTACTTC.

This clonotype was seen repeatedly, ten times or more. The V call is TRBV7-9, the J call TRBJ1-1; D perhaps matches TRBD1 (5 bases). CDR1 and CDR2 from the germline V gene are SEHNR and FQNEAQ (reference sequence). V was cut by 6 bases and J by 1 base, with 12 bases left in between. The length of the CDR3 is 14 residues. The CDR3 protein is CASSQGHKNTEAFF. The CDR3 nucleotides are TGTGCCAGCAGTCAAGGACACAAGAACACTGAAGCTTTCTTT.

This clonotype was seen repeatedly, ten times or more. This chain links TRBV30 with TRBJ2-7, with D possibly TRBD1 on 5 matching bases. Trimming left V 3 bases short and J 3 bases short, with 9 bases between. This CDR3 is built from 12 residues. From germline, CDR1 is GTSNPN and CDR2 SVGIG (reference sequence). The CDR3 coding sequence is TGTGCCTGGAGGTACAGGAGCTACGAGCAGTACTTC. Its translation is CAWRYRSYEQYF.

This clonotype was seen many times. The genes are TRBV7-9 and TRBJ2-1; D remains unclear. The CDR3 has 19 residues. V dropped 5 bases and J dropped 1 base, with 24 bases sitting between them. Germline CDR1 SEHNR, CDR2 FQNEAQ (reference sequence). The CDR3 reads CASSPRVLGRLGSYNEQFF. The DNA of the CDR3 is TGTGCCAGCAGCCCCCGGGTCCTGGGCAGATTGGGTTCCTACAATGAGCAGTTCTTC. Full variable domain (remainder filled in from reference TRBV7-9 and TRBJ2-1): DTGVSQNPRHKITKRGQNVTFRCDPISEHNRLYWYRQTLGQGPEFLTYFQNEAQLEKSRLLSDRFSAERPKGSFSTLEIQRTEQGDSAMYLCASSPRVLGRLGSYNEQFFGPGTRLTVL.

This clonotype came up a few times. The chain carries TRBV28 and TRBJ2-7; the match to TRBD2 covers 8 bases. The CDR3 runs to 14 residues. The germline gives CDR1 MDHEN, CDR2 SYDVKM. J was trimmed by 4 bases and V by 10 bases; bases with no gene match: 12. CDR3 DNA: TGTGCCACCTTAGCGGGAAGCGAGGTATACGAGCAGTACTTC. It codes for CATLAGSEVYEQYF.

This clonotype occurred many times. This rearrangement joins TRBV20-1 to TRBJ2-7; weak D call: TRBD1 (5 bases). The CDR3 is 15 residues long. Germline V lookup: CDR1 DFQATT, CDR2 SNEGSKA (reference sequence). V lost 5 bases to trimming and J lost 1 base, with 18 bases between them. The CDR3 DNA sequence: TGCAGTGCTGGAGCGACAGCTCTTGCTTCCTACGAGCAGTACTTC. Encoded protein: CSAGATALASYEQYF.

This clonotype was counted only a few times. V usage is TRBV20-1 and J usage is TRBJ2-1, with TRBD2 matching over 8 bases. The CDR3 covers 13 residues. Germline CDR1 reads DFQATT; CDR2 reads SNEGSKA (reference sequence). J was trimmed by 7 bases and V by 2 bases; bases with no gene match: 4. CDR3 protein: CSARIPGGNEQFF. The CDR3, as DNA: TGCAGTGCTAGAATCCCGGGGGGGAATGAGCAGTTCTTC.

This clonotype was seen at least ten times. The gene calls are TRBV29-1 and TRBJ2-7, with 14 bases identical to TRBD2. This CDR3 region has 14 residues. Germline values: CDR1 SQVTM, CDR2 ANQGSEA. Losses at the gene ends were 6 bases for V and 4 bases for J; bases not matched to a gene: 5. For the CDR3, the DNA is TGCAGCGTGGAGACTAGCGGGAGGGGGTACGAGCAGTACTTC. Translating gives CSVETSGRGYEQYF.

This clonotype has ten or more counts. The CDR3 here is CASSLSIGGSEKLFF. CDR3 bases: TGTGCCAGCAGTTTATCGATAGGGGGAAGTGAAAAACTGTTTTTT. V gene TRBV28 combines with J gene TRBJ1-4, with D possibly being TRBD1 (6 bases). This CDR3 comprises 15 residues. V was trimmed by 1 base and J by 7 bases, leaving 13 bases between them. The germline gives CDR1 MDHEN, CDR2 SYDVKM. The full variable domain, in which reference TRBV28 and TRBJ1-4 provide the parts outside the CDR3, is DVKVTQSSRYLVKRTGEKVFLECVQDMDHENMFWYRQDPGLGLRLIYFSYDVKMKEKGDIPEGYSVSREKKERFSLILESASTNQTSMYLCASSLSIGGSEKLFFGSGTQLSVL.

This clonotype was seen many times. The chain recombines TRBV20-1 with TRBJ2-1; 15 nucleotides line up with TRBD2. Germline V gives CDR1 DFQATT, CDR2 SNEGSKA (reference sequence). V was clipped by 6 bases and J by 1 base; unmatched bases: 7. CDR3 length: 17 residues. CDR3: CSAMGGLAGGSYNEQFF. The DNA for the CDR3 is TGCAGTGCCATGGGTGGACTAGCGGGAGGGTCCTACAATGAGCAGTTCTTC.